The source of this T cell receptor (beta chain) is a study of spatial heterogeneity in lung cancer. Described time point: sample taken at primary tumor resection. A total of roughly 72 untreated early-stage non-small cell lung cancer patients served as donors. Tumor, nontumor lung or frozen PBMC supplied whole RNA that was sequenced unsorted. TCRdb re-derived calls from the 5' RACE reads in MiXCR, one entry per CDR3 protein. In the table there are approximately 3,000 distinct CDR3 sequences, roughly 49% of which are singletons. On this clonotype: Its target is unknown. This beta chain is an unintended read in a library built for alpha chains; its size means little.

The CDR3 length is 15 residues. After removal of 6 bases from V and 7 bases from J, the junction contained 9 bases not matched to a gene. Looked up from germline, CDR1 is MNHEY and CDR2 is SVGAGI. Study-wide results and limits: Expanded alpha and beta TCR counts within tumors tracked tumor mutation counts. Tumor T-cell coverage was an estimated 7% or so for alpha and 12% to 15% for beta chains.

Specimen: lung tumor tissue, collected at surgery. The rearrangement uses TRBV6-5 and TRBJ2-7; TRBD2 matches at 13 bases. The TCR comes from a male donor with early-stage non-small cell lung cancer. CDR3 protein: CASSRLAGGWREQYF. CDR3 nucleotides: TGTGCCAGCAGCAGACTAGCGGGGGGCTGGAGGGAGCAGTACTTC.